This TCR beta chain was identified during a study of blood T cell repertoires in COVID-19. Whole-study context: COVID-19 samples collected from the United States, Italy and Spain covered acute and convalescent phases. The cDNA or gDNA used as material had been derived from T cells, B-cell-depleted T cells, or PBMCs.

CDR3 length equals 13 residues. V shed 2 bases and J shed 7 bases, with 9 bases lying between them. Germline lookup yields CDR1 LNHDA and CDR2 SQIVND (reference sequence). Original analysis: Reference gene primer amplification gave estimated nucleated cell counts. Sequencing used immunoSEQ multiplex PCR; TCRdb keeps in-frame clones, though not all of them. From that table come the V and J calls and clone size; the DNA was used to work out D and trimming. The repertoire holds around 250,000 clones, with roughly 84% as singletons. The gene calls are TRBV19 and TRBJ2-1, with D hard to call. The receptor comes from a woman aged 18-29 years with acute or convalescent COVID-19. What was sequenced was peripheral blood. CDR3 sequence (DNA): TGTGCCAGTAGTATAAGGTACAGAAATGAGCAGTTCTTC. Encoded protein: CASSIRYRNEQFF.